The source of this T cell receptor beta chain is a study of cytomegalovirus exposure and HLA in healthy donors. This CDR3 spans 16 amino acids. Trimming stripped 1 base from V and 6 bases from J, with 17 bases between. CDR1 MNHNY and CDR2 SVGAGI come from the germline V gene (reference sequence). A multiplex PCR was run with 60 Vbeta primers and 13 Jbeta primers. The table came from immunoSEQ multiplex PCR; TCRdb's copy has only in-frame clones and leaves some out. The repertoire includes about 200,000 clones, 70% to 80% of them detected once, and approximately 3% sits in the top ten. Study observations and caveats: Across all donors, roughly uniform sequencing depth was an assumption of the presence/absence analyses. Some public TCRs appeared in many individuals, while most sequences were rare.

For this clone: Its specificity is unknown.

The receptor was derived from a woman between 25 and 40 years old in good health and CMV-seronegative. Sequencing was done on a sample of PBMCs. The V call is TRBV6-6, the J call TRBJ2-3, with D possibly matching TRBD1 (7 bases). DNA for the CDR3: TGTGCCAGCAGTTACTGGAGGGCAGGGGGGCGGGATACGCAGTATTTT. This encodes CASSYWRAGGRDTQYF.